This paragraph reports one T cell receptor (beta chain). What it recognizes is unknown. The data were obtained in a study of T cells expressing NK-cell markers. Findings of the study overall: HCMV specificity of the expanded NKG2C+ T cell clones stayed unclear.

Synthesis of TCR beta cDNA relied on 5'RACE template switching carrying UMIs. TCRdb reprocessed the 5' RACE reads, keeping one entry per CDR3 protein, no DNA. This table lists fewer than 400,000 distinct CDR3 sequences. The CDR3 spans 14 residues. Germline V gene data show CDR1 as SGHKS and CDR2 as YYEKEE (reference sequence). The chain combines TRBV5-5 with TRBJ1-3; the TCRdb call, TRBD1, lacks DNA for checking. The receptor comes from a man aged 18-75 years in good health. Material: blood T cells: a sorted CD56 or NKG2C T cell subset, CD4+ or CD8+ T cells, or bulk PBMC T cells (not recorded which). The CDR3 spells CASSFPGAGNTIYF.